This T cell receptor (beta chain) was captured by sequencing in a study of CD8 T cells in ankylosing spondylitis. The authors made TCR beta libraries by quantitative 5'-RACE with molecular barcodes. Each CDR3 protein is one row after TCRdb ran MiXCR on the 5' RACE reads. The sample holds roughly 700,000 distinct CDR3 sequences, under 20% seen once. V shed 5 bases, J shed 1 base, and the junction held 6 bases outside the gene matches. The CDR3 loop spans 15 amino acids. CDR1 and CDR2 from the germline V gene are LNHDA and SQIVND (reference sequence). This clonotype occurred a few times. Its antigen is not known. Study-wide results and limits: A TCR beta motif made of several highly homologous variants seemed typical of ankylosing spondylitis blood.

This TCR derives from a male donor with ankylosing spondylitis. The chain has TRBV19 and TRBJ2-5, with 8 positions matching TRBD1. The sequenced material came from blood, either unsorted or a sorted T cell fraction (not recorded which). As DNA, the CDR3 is TGTGCCAGTAGTGTTGGGACAGGCTTCCAAGAGACCCAGTACTTC. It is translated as CASSVGTGFQETQYF.